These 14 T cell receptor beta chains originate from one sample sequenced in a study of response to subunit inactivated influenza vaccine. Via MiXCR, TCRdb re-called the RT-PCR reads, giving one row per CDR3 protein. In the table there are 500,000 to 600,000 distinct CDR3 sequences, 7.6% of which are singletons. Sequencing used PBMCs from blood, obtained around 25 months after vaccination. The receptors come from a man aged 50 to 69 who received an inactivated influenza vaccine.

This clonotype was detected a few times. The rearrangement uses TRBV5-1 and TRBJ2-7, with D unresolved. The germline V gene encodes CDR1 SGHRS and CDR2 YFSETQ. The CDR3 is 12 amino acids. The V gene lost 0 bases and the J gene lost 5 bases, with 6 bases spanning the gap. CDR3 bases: TGCGCCAGCAGCTTGGTTCCTGACGAGCAGTACTTC. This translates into CASSLVPDEQYF.

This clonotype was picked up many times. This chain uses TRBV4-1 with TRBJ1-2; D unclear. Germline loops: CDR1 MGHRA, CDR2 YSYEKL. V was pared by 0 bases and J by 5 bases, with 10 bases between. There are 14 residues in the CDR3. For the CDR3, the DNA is TGCGCCAGCAGCCAAGATAGGGCCCGGTATGGCTACACCTTC. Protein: CASSQDRARYGYTF.

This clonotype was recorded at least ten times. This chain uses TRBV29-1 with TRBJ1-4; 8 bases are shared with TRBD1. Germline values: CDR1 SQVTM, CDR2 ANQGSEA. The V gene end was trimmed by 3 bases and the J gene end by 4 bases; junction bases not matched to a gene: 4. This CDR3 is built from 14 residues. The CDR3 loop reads CSVEDRASNEKLFF. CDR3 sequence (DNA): TGCAGCGTTGAGGACAGGGCCAGTAATGAAAAACTGTTTTTT.

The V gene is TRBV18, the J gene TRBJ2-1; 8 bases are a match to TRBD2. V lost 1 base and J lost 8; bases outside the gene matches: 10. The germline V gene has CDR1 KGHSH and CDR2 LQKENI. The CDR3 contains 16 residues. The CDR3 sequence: CASSPLVAGPYDEQFF. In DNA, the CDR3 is TGTGCCAGCTCACCACTAGTAGCGGGACCGTATGATGAGCAGTTCTTC.

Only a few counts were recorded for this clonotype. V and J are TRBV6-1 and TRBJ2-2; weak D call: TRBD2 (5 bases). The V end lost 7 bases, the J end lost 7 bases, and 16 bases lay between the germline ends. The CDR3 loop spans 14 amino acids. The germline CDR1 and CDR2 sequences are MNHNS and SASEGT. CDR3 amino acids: CASMAWTAGGELFF. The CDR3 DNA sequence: TGTGCCAGCATGGCGTGGACGGCGGGCGGGGAGCTGTTTTTT.

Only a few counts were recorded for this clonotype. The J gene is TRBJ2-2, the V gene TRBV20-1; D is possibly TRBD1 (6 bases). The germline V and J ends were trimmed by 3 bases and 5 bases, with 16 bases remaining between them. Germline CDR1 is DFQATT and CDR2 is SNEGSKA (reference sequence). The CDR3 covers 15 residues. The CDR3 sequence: CSARETGWRTGELFF. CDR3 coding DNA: TGCAGTGCTAGGGAAACAGGGTGGAGGACCGGGGAGCTGTTTTTT.

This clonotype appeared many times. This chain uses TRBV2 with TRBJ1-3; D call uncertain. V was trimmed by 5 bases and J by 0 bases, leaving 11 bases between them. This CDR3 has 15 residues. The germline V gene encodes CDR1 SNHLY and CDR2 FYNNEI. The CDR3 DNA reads TGTGCCAGCAGTCCAAGGAAGAGCTCTGGAAACACCATATATTTT. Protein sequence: CASSPRKSSGNTIYF.

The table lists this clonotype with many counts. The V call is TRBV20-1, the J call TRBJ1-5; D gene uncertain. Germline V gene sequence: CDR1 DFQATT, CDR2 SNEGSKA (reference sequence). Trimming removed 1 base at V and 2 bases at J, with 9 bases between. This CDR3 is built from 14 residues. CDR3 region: CSARGVQGNQPQHF. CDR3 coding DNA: TGCAGTGCTAGAGGGGTGCAGGGCAATCAGCCCCAGCATTTT.

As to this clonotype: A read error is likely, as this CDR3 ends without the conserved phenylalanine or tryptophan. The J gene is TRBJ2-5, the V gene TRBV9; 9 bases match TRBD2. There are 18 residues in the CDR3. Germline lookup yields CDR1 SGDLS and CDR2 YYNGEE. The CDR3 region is CASRVALREGPHTETQYS. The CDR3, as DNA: TGTGCCAGCAGAGTAGCTCTGCGGGAGGGCCCTCATACTGAGACCCAGTACTCC.

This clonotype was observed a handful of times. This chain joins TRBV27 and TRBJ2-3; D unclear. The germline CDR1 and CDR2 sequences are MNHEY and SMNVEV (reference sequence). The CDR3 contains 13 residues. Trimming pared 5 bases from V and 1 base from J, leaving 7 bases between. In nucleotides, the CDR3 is TGTGCCAGCAGTCAACGACGCACAGATACGCAGTATTTT. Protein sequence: CASSQRRTDTQYF.

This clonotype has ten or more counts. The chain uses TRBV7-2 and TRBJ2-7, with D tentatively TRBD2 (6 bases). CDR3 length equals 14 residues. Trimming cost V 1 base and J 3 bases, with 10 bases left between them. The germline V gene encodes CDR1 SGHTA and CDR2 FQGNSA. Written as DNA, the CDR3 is TGTGCCAGCAGCTTAGAAGGAGGGATCTACGAGCAGTACTTC. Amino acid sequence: CASSLEGGIYEQYF.

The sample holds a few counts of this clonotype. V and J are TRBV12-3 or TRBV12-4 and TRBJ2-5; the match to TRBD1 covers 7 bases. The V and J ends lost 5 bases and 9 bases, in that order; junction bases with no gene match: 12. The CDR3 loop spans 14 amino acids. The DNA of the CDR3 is TGTGCCAGCAGTCTAGGGACAGCTCAAGGGGCCCAGTACTTC. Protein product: CASSLGTAQGAQYF.

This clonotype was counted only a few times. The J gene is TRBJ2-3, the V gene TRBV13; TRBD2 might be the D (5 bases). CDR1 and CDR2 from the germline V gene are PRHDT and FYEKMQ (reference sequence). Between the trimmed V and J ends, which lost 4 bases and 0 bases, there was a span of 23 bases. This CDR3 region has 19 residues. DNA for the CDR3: TGTGCCAGCAGCTCATTCCGGGAATCCTTAACTACTAGCACAGATACGCAGTATTTT. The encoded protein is CASSSFRESLTTSTDTQYF.

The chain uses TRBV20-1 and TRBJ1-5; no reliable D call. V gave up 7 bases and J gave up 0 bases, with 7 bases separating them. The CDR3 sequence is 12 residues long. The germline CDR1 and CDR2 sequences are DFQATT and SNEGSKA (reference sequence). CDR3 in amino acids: CSGRYSNQPQHF. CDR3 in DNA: TGCAGTGGTCGTTATAGCAATCAGCCCCAGCATTTT.